Sequencing of this TCR beta chain was carried out in a study of shared clonotypes between healthy human individuals. Study conclusions and caveats: Tissue TCR repertoires likely differ from these blood-only repertoires.

Sequenced by immunoSEQ multiplex PCR; TCRdb stores in-frame clones only, minus some. The sample yields about 1.5 million clones, approximately 98% seen once. CDR1 and CDR2 (germline): SNHLY, FYNNEI. This CDR3 spans 11 amino acids. Trimming took 8 bases from V and 6 from J, leaving 9 bases between them. As concerns this clone: The antigen is undetermined.

This clonotype originated in a man aged 25-45 years in good health. The sequencing sample was made of naive CD4+ T cells sorted from blood. The subset here: CD45RA+ positively selected. The chain carries TRBV2 and TRBJ2-3; D remains ambiguous. The CDR3 nucleotides read TGTGCCAGCCGGTACAGTGATACGCAGTATTTT. It translates to CASRYSDTQYF.